This T cell receptor (beta chain) was profiled in a study of early T cells in non-severe SARS-CoV-2 infection. This clonotype was detected ten times or more. There are 13 residues in the CDR3. Per germline, CDR1 DFQATT and CDR2 SNEGSKA (reference sequence). Trimming removed 1 base from V and 0 bases from J, with 6 bases in between. Unique molecular identifier tags were affixed to discrete cDNA molecules. TCRdb itself ran the 5' RACE reads through MiXCR, one entry per CDR3 protein. The profile covers roughly 48,000 distinct CDR3 sequences, with 4.5% to 7% appearing a single time and about 4.3% taken by the ten largest.

The chain couples TRBV20-1 to TRBJ1-1; no definite D call. Sequencing was done on a sample of whole blood. This TCR was recovered from an adult who was a healthcare worker with PCR-confirmed SARS-CoV-2 infection or an uninfected control (not recorded which). The CDR3 nucleotides read TGCAGTGCTAGAGTAGACCTGAACACTGAAGCTTTCTTT. Protein sequence: CSARVDLNTEAFF.